A single sample gave rise to the 28 T cell receptor beta chains below, sequenced in a study of blood T cell repertoires in COVID-19. Measured with immunoSEQ multiplex PCR; TCRdb has only the in-frame clones, and not every one. Of around 160,000 clones listed, roughly 78% were seen once; the top ten hold 15%. The source material was peripheral blood. The source of these receptors is a human donor with acute or convalescent COVID-19. The donor label of this sample is uncertain.

The CDR3: CASSLASTGPYEQYF. CDR3 nucleotides: TGTGCCAGCAGCTTAGCGAGCACAGGGCCCTACGAGCAGTACTTC. This chain uses TRBV7-2 with TRBJ2-7, with TRBD1 as a possible D gene (6 bases). CDR3 length: 15 amino acids. From germline, CDR1 is SGHTA and CDR2 FQGNSA. V lost 0 bases, J lost 2 bases, and 11 bases lay in between.

The V gene is TRBV5-6, the J gene TRBJ2-5, with D maybe TRBD1 (6 bases). Trimming pared 3 bases from V and 2 bases from J, leaving 11 bases between. The CDR3 contains 14 residues. Looked up from germline, CDR1 is SGHDT and CDR2 is YYEEEE. The chain's CDR3 is CASSSGTYQETQYF. DNA for the CDR3: TGTGCCAGCAGCTCAGGGACATATCAAGAGACCCAGTACTTC.

Only a few counts were recorded for this clone. The rearrangement joins TRBV18 to TRBJ1-4; D is uncertain. Between the trimmed V and J ends, which lost 6 bases and 8 bases, there was a span of 13 bases. The CDR3 has 13 amino acids. Germline V lookup: CDR1 KGHSH, CDR2 LQKENI. The chain's CDR3 is CASSEGIVEKLFF. The CDR3 coding sequence is TGTGCCAGCTCGGAGGGTATCGTGGAAAAACTGTTTTTT. Complete variable domain (other parts from reference TRBV18 and TRBJ1-4): NAGVMQNPRHLVRRRGQEARLRCSPMKGHSHVYWYRQLPEEGLKFMVYLQKENIIDESGMPKERFSAEFPKEGPSILRIQQVVRGDSAAYFCASSEGIVEKLFFGSGTQLSVL.

CDR3 amino acids: CASSLTSGAYNEQFF. CDR3 DNA sequence: TGTGCCAGCAGCTTGACTAGCGGGGCCTACAATGAGCAGTTCTTC. The rearrangement joins TRBV6-2 or TRBV6-3 to TRBJ2-1; 11 bases map to TRBD2. Trimming cost V 6 bases and J 2 bases; bases outside gene matches: 3. This CDR3 has 15 amino acids. CDR1 MNHEY and CDR2 SVGEGT come from the germline V gene.

V gene TRBV2 combines with J gene TRBJ1-3; maybe TRBD1 (5 bases). Per the germline V gene, CDR1 is SNHLY and CDR2 is FYNNEI. The CDR3 consists of 14 residues. Trimming removed 5 bases at V and 3 bases at J, with 11 bases between. For the CDR3, the DNA is TGTGCCAGCAGTAGCCAGGGAGGTGGAAACACCATATATTTT. This translates into CASSSQGGGNTIYF.

This sequence joins TRBV11-2 and TRBJ1-1, with TRBD1 matching over 8 bases. The V gene end was trimmed by 6 bases and the J gene end by 1 base; junction bases not matched to a gene: 4. This CDR3 comprises 14 residues. Germline-derived CDR1 and CDR2 are SGHAT and FQNNGV. The DNA for the CDR3 is TGTGCCAGCAGTCTTACAGGGGGGAACACTGAAGCTTTCTTT. Protein: CASSLTGGNTEAFF.

This clone has only one observation. For the CDR3, the DNA is TGTGCCAGCAGCCAAGCGGCGGCTTACTATGGCTACACCTTC. Translation: CASSQAAAYYGYTF. This chain uses TRBV14 with TRBJ1-2; D not resolved. V lost 1 base and J 3 bases, leaving 9 bases between the germline ends. The length of the CDR3 is 14 residues. Germline V gene data show CDR1 as SGHDN and CDR2 as FVKESK.

V usage is TRBV3-1 (or the pseudogene TRBV3-2) and J usage is TRBJ1-2, with TRBD1 identical over 7 bases. Trimming took 2 bases from V and 4 from J; bases not matched to a gene: 4. The CDR3 is 14 amino acids. The germline gives CDR1 LGHDT, CDR2 YNNKEL (reference sequence). In DNA form, the CDR3 reads TGTGCCAGCAGCCAAATGACAGGGTTCTATGGCTACACCTTC. This codes for CASSQMTGFYGYTF.

On this clone: One junction end does not reproduce the germline sequence, and a read error may be involved. Other DNA sequences of this sample code for an identical CDR3. This sequence joins TRBV6-5 and TRBJ2-2, with a weak D call TRBD2 (5 bases). CDR1 and CDR2 from the germline V gene are MNHEY and SVGAGI. The CDR3 extends over 12 amino acids. This chain's CDR3 is CASDRRAGELFF. The CDR3 DNA sequence: TGTGCCAGCGACCGGCGGGCCGGGGAGCTATTTTTT.

Concerning this clone itself: The DNA is omitted, as the CDR3 cannot be located on it reliably, and the CDR3 follows TCRdb's listing. The chain is built from TRBV30 and TRBJ1-1. The CDR3 contains 13 residues when both ends are counted. CDR1 GTSNPN and CDR2 SVGIG come from the germline V gene (reference sequence). The CDR3 is CAWSVGSGARHIF.

CDR3 residues: CASSPWTGAQGGYTF. The CDR3 DNA reads TGTGCCAGCAGTCCTTGGACAGGGGCGCAAGGGGGCTACACCTTC. V usage is TRBV6-5 and J usage is TRBJ1-2; 9 bases map to TRBD1. With 5 bases clipped from V and 8 bases from J, the junction kept 12 bases outside the gene matches. There are 15 residues in the CDR3. Germline-derived CDR1 and CDR2 are MNHEY and SVGAGI.

The CDR3 sequence: CASSLDEASRTDTQYF. Written as DNA, the CDR3 is TGTGCCAGCAGCTTAGATGAGGCTAGCCGCACAGATACGCAGTATTTT. The chain recombines TRBV7-8 with TRBJ2-3; a weak D match, TRBD2 (5 bases). Germline V CDR1 and CDR2: SGHVS, FQNEAQ. The V end was cut by 1 base, the J end by 1 base, with 12 bases between. The CDR3 sequence is 16 residues long.

This chain connects TRBV11-2 to TRBJ1-5, with 8 positions matching TRBD1. The CDR3 is 19 residues long. The V gene end was trimmed by 7 bases and the J gene end by 3 bases; junction bases not matched to a gene: 20. Germline V gene sequence: CDR1 SGHAT, CDR2 FQNNGV. CDR3 in amino acids: CASINDRGEDSISNQPQHF. In nucleotides, the CDR3 is TGTGCCAGCATCAATGACAGGGGCGAGGACTCTATTTCCAATCAGCCCCAGCATTTT.

The chain joins TRBV29-1 to TRBJ1-1; D unresolved. The CDR3 totals 12 residues. The V gene's germline CDR1 is SQVTM and CDR2 ANQGSEA. V lost 7 bases and J 4 bases, leaving 13 bases between the germline ends. The CDR3 here is CSGRDGSTEAFF. The CDR3 bases are TGCAGCGGGCGCGACGGGAGCACTGAAGCTTTCTTT.

The chain is built from TRBV7-9 and TRBJ1-2; a possible D gene is TRBD1 (6 bases). The CDR3 is made up of 13 amino acids. V gave up 4 bases and J gave up 4 bases, with 10 bases separating them. Germline lookup yields CDR1 SEHNR and CDR2 FQNEAQ (reference sequence). In nucleotides, the CDR3 is TGTGCCAGCAGCTCCCGGACAGCCTATGGCTACACCTTC. Amino acid sequence: CASSSRTAYGYTF.

The V and J genes are TRBV23-1 and TRBJ1-3; 8 bases agree with TRBD1. TRBV23-1 is an ORF; its function is uncertain. The CDR3 covers 15 residues. J lost 4 bases, V lost 1 base, and 3 bases had no gene match. CDR3 DNA: TGCGCCAGCAGTCAATTGAACAGGGGGGGAAACACCATATATTTT. Encoded protein: CASSQLNRGGNTIYF.

The DNA of the CDR3 is TGTGCCAGCAGCTTGTCTCGGACAGGGAACTTCCGGGCTGGCTACACCTTC. This encodes CASSLSRTGNFRAGYTF. V usage is TRBV7-9 and J usage is TRBJ1-2; 8 positions match TRBD1. Germline V gives CDR1 SEHNR, CDR2 FQNEAQ (reference sequence). The CDR3 consists of 17 residues. V lost 3 bases and J lost 7; bases outside the gene matches: 16.

The rearrangement links TRBV7-6 to TRBJ2-5; 10 bases agree with TRBD2. The germline V gene has CDR1 SGHVS and CDR2 FNYEAQ. Trimming at V came to 5 bases and at J to 2 bases, leaving 11 bases not matched to a gene. The CDR3 covers 17 residues. CDR3 DNA: TGTGCCAGCAGCGCGAGTGGGGGAGCGGGGGGGCAAGAGACCCAGTACTTC. Protein: CASSASGGAGGQETQYF.

The chain couples TRBV6-4 to TRBJ1-5; possibly TRBD1 for D (6 bases). Trimming left V 3 bases short and J 4 bases short, with 13 bases between. From germline, CDR1 is MRHNA and CDR2 SNTAGT. There are 15 residues in the CDR3. In nucleotides, the CDR3 is TGTGCCAGCAGTGAGACCGGACAGCCAAATCAGCCCCAGCATTTT. Its translation: CASSETGQPNQPQHF.

The genes are TRBV30 and TRBJ1-6, with TRBD1 matching 10 bases. CDR1 is GTSNPN and CDR2 is SVGIG in the germline V gene (reference sequence). The junction had 6 bases not matched to a gene; V was cut back by 1 base and J by 9 bases. CDR3 size: 15 residues. The CDR3 nucleotides are TGTGCCTGGAGTGGAAGGGGACAGGGGATTTCACCCCTCCACTTT. Residues: CAWSGRGQGISPLHF.

The chain uses TRBV7-3 and TRBJ2-3, with 14 bases that match TRBD2. V dropped 4 bases and J dropped 0; count of bases not matched to a gene: 6. Germline V gives CDR1 SGHTA, CDR2 FQGTGA. CDR3 size: 18 residues. Written as DNA, the CDR3 is TGTGCCAGCAGCTCCGGGACTAGCGGGGGCTCTAGCACAGATACGCAGTATTTT. It encodes CASSSGTSGGSSTDTQYF. Using reference TRBV7-3 and TRBJ2-3 for the parts outside the CDR3, the full variable domain is GAGVSQTPSNKVTEKGKYVELRCDPISGHTALYWYRQSLGQGPEFLIYFQGTGAADDSGLPNDRFFAVRPEGSVSTLKIQRTERGDSAVYLCASSSGTSGGSSTDTQYFGPGTRLTVL.

The gene calls are TRBV11-1 and TRBJ2-3; the match to TRBD2 covers 12 bases. This CDR3 has 16 amino acids. Germline V gene data show CDR1 as SGHAT and CDR2 as FQDESV (reference sequence). Germline trimming cut 6 bases from V and 2 bases from J; bases unmatched to any gene: 6. The DNA for the CDR3 is TGTGCCAGCAGGACCACTAGCGGGGGGTTCACAGATACGCAGTATTTT. Encoded protein: CASRTTSGGFTDTQYF. The variable domain in full, with the rest retrieved from reference TRBV11-1 and TRBJ2-3, is EAEVAQSPRYKITEKSQAVAFWCDPISGHATLYWYRQILGQGPELLVQFQDESVVDDSQLPKDRFSAERLKGVDSTLKIQPAELGDSAMYLCASRTTSGGFTDTQYFGPGTRLTVL.

Concerning this clone itself: A much larger clone differs by one base, so this may be a read error. The chain couples TRBV7-8 to TRBJ1-5; the D is unclear. The CDR3 runs to 16 residues. Germline CDR1 SGHVS, CDR2 FQNEAQ. The CDR3 nucleotides read TGTGCCAGCAGCTTAGGTGACGGGGTGGGCAATCGGCCCCAGCATTTT. The encoded protein is CASSLGDGVGNRPQHF.

The chain combines TRBV29-1 with TRBJ1-1; D not certain. Germline loops: CDR1 SQVTM, CDR2 ANQGSEA. The V end lost 7 bases, the J end lost 0 bases, and 12 bases lay between the germline ends. This CDR3 has 13 residues. CDR3 amino acids: CSAGGRMNTEAFF. Here the CDR3 DNA reads TGCAGCGCTGGAGGCAGAATGAACACTGAAGCTTTCTTT.

V gene TRBV25-1 combines with J gene TRBJ2-7, with 8 bases that match TRBD1. The CDR3 length is 13 residues. With 6 bases clipped from V and 3 bases from J, the junction kept 4 bases outside the gene matches. The germline gives CDR1 MGHDK, CDR2 SYGVNS. The DNA of the CDR3 is TGTGCCAGCAGGGGACAGGCCCTCTACGAGCAGTACTTC. Its translation is CASRGQALYEQYF.

This clone was picked up a small number of times. The chain uses TRBV9 and TRBJ2-7, with TRBD1 identical over 11 bases. Trimming at V came to 4 bases and at J to 5 bases, leaving 5 bases not matched to a gene. The CDR3 extends over 14 amino acids. Germline values: CDR1 SGDLS, CDR2 YYNGEE. CDR3 in DNA: TGTGCCAGCAGCTACGGGGACAGGGGGAACGAGCAGTACTTC. This encodes CASSYGDRGNEQYF.

J is TRBJ1-3 and V is TRBV5-1; 7 nucleotides line up with TRBD1. CDR3 length equals 16 residues. From germline, CDR1 is SGHRS and CDR2 YFSETQ. Trimming took 0 bases from V and 3 from J; bases not matched to a gene: 6. The CDR3 sequence: CASSLEGARVGNTIYF. CDR3 DNA sequence: TGCGCCAGCAGCTTGGAGGGGGCGCGGGTTGGAAACACCATATATTTT.

The DNA of the CDR3 is TGTGCCAGTAAAGGGGGGGACAGGGGGCTCCAAGAGACCCAGTACTTC. Its translation is CASKGGDRGLQETQYF. This rearrangement joins TRBV19 to TRBJ2-5, with 12 bases lining up with TRBD1. This CDR3 comprises 16 residues. V shed 7 bases and J 1 base; nucleotides not matched to a gene: 7. Germline CDR1 LNHDA, CDR2 SQIVND (reference sequence).